Presented here are 30 T cell receptor beta chains from one specimen sequenced in a study of T cell responses to AZD1222 COVID-19 vaccine. Assay: immunoSEQ multiplex PCR; the TCRdb copy retains only in-frame clones and omits some. Of more than 110,000 clones listed, 80% to 95% are singletons. The sample consisted of peripheral blood, taken 28 days after the second AZD1222 dose. Every receptor here comes from an adult who received the AZD1222 COVID-19 vaccine.

This CDR3 reads CASSAGQIRTEAFF. The CDR3, as DNA: TGTGCCAGTAGTGCTGGACAGATAAGAACTGAAGCTTTCTTT. The chain recombines TRBV19 with TRBJ1-1; possibly TRBD1 for D (6 bases). From germline, CDR1 is LNHDA and CDR2 SQIVND (reference sequence). This CDR3 has 14 amino acids. The germline V and J ends were trimmed by 5 bases and 5 bases, with 15 bases remaining between them.

This CDR3 reads CASSSWGLDTGELFF. The CDR3 coding sequence is TGTGCCAGCAGTTCGTGGGGTTTGGACACCGGGGAGCTGTTTTTT. The chain recombines TRBV27 with TRBJ2-2, with D unclear. The V gene lost 4 bases and the J gene lost 3 bases, with 12 bases spanning the gap. The CDR3 runs 15 residues. Germline CDR1 reads MNHEY; CDR2 reads SMNVEV (reference sequence).

The J gene is TRBJ2-1, the V gene TRBV4-2, with 7 bases that match TRBD2. Germline-derived CDR1 and CDR2 are LGHNA and YNFKEQ. V lost 0 bases and J lost 0; bases outside the gene matches: 2. CDR3 size: 16 residues. CDR3 sequence reads: CASSQDAGVSYNEQFF. CDR3 DNA sequence: TGTGCCAGCAGCCAAGATGCGGGAGTCTCCTACAATGAGCAGTTCTTC.

V and J are TRBV7-3 and TRBJ2-1; D gene ambiguous. Germline V gene lookup returns CDR1 SGHTA and CDR2 FQGTGA. This CDR3 has 12 residues. V lost 4 bases, J lost 6 bases, and 7 bases lay in between. CDR3 nucleotide sequence: TGTGCCAGCAGCTCTCTGGGCAATGAGCAGTTCTTC. This codes for CASSSLGNEQFF.

This clone turned up a few times. This chain connects TRBV7-6 to TRBJ2-7; D gene uncertain. CDR1 is SGHVS and CDR2 is FNYEAQ in the germline V gene. The CDR3 covers 15 residues. The V and J ends lost 1 base and 5 bases respectively, with 15 bases between them. The CDR3 loop is CASSLVIGERNEQYF. The CDR3 nucleotides read TGTGCCAGCAGCTTAGTTATTGGAGAGAGGAACGAGCAGTACTTC.

This sequence joins TRBV4-3 and TRBJ2-3, with 10 bases fitting TRBD2. The CDR3 spans 18 residues. V gave up 0 bases and J gave up 5 bases; unmatched junction bases: 11. In germline, CDR1 is LGHNA, CDR2 YSLEER. CDR3 in amino acids: CASSQDQEREGRLDTQYF. CDR3 in DNA: TGCGCCAGCAGCCAAGATCAGGAGCGGGAGGGCCGATTAGATACGCAGTATTTT.

V usage is TRBV6-5 and J usage is TRBJ2-1; TRBD2 agrees at 9 bases. CDR1 is MNHEY and CDR2 is SVGAGI in the germline V gene. V lost 0 bases, J lost 4 bases, and 4 bases stayed unmatched. This CDR3 has 16 amino acids. The CDR3 DNA sequence: TGTGCCAGCAGTTACTCGTTTAGCGGGGGATACAATGAGCAGTTCTTC. This translates into CASSYSFSGGYNEQFF.

The chain links TRBV6-2 or TRBV6-3 to TRBJ1-5; D possibly corresponds to TRBD1 (6 bases). V lost 2 bases and J lost 0, with 11 bases in between. The CDR3 is 16 residues long. Germline-derived CDR1 and CDR2 are MNHEY and SVGEGT. CDR3 coding DNA: TGTGCCAGCAGTTACGGGGGCAGCCATAGCAATCAGCCCCAGCATTTT. Amino acid sequence: CASSYGGSHSNQPQHF.

The rearrangement links TRBV11-2 to TRBJ2-3, with a tentative D call TRBD2 (6 bases). Germline V gene data show CDR1 as SGHAT and CDR2 as FQNNGV. V lost 4 bases and J 5 bases, leaving 13 bases between the germline ends. The CDR3 is made up of 14 amino acids. The CDR3 region is CASSSREAGDTQYF. In DNA, the CDR3 is TGTGCCAGCAGCTCGCGAGAAGCGGGAGATACGCAGTATTTT. Complete variable domain (other parts from reference TRBV11-2 and TRBJ2-3): EAGVAQSPRYKIIEKRQSVAFWCNPISGHATLYWYQQILGQGPKLLIQFQNNGVVDDSQLPKDRFSAERLKGVDSTLKIQPAKLEDSAVYLCASSSREAGDTQYFGPGTRLTVL.

This clone was seen a handful of times. This chain links TRBV5-1 with TRBJ2-1; 9 bases agree with TRBD2. V dropped 3 bases and J dropped 5; count of bases not matched to a gene: 9. The CDR3 is 16 residues long. Per germline, CDR1 SGHRS and CDR2 YFSETQ. CDR3: CASSSMGLALNNEQFF. The CDR3 DNA reads TGCGCCAGCAGCTCCATGGGACTAGCACTAAACAATGAGCAGTTCTTC.

This chain joins TRBV2 and TRBJ2-1; perhaps TRBD2 as D (6 bases). Germline values: CDR1 SNHLY, CDR2 FYNNEI. CDR3 length: 16 amino acids. V lost 1 base to trimming and J lost 5 bases, with 15 bases between them. CDR3 bases: TGTGCCAGCAGTGAAGAGCGAGCGGGTTTAAACAATGAGCAGTTCTTC. It codes for CASSEERAGLNNEQFF.

The CDR3 is CASSTSGGLDGYTF. DNA for the CDR3: TGTGCCAGCAGTACCTCAGGGGGGTTAGATGGCTACACCTTC. The chain uses TRBV5-4 and TRBJ1-2; 7 nucleotides match TRBD1. After removal of 5 bases from V and 6 bases from J, the junction contained 10 bases not matched to a gene. Looked up from germline, CDR1 is SGHNT and CDR2 is YYREEE (reference sequence). The CDR3 sequence is 14 residues long.

This chain links TRBV6-6 with TRBJ2-7; no clear D gene. Trimming took 6 bases from V and 2 from J, leaving 14 bases between them. The germline CDR1 and CDR2 sequences are MNHNY and SVGAGI (reference sequence). The CDR3 spans 14 residues. The CDR3 nucleotides read TGTGCCAGCAGCCATTTAGACAACGCCTACGAGCAGTACTTC. Protein product: CASSHLDNAYEQYF.

The rearrangement links TRBV13 to TRBJ2-3; 14 nucleotides line up with TRBD2. Germline CDR1 and CDR2: PRHDT and FYEKMQ (reference sequence). The CDR3 has 20 residues. Trimming took 3 bases from V and 1 from J; bases not matched to a gene: 12. CDR3 bases: TGTGCCAGCAGCTTGGGATGGGGGACTAGCGGGAGTCTCCGCACAGATACGCAGTATTTT. Residues: CASSLGWGTSGSLRTDTQYF.

V is TRBV6-6 and J is TRBJ2-7; D perhaps matches TRBD1 (6 bases). There are 16 residues in the CDR3. Between the trimmed V and J ends, which lost 0 bases and 0 bases, there was a span of 12 bases. CDR1 and CDR2 (germline): MNHNY, SVGAGI (reference sequence). The DNA of the CDR3 is TGTGCCAGCAGTTACTCCAAACAGGGTGCCTCCTACGAGCAGTACTTC. As protein: CASSYSKQGASYEQYF.

The chain links TRBV6-5 to TRBJ1-1; the match to TRBD1 covers 7 bases. Germline CDR1 reads MNHEY; CDR2 reads SVGAGI. This CDR3 region has 15 residues. Trimming cost V 10 bases and J 3 bases; bases outside gene matches: 14. The CDR3 DNA reads as TGTGCCACCGACAGGGAAGGAGGCTTGGACACTGAAGCTTTCTTT. Protein sequence: CATDREGGLDTEAFF.

The V and J genes are TRBV30 and TRBJ1-5; D might be TRBD1 (5 bases). The V gene lost 2 bases and the J gene lost 3 bases, with 11 bases spanning the gap. The V gene's germline CDR1 is GTSNPN and CDR2 SVGIG (reference sequence). The CDR3 runs 14 residues. CDR3 nucleotide sequence: TGTGCCTGGAGTCGGGACGGACTCAATCAGCCCCAGCATTTT. Protein product: CAWSRDGLNQPQHF.

J is TRBJ2-7 and V is TRBV11-2; the D gene is possibly TRBD2 (5 bases). Germline loops: CDR1 SGHAT, CDR2 FQNNGV. Trimming shortened V by 0 bases and J by 4 bases, and 10 bases separated the two germline ends. This CDR3 is built from 14 residues. The CDR3 spells CASSLDEGPYEQYF. The CDR3, as DNA: TGTGCCAGCAGCTTAGATGAGGGTCCATACGAGCAGTACTTC.

The chain uses TRBV23-1 and TRBJ2-1; TRBD1 is a possible D gene (5 bases). TRBV23-1 is an open reading frame, and its role is uncertain. Trimming shortened V by 0 bases and J by 7 bases, and 10 bases separated the two germline ends. The CDR3 is made up of 14 amino acids. The CDR3 DNA reads TGCGCCAGCAGTCAATCTCAAAGGGGTAATGAGCAGTTCTTC. Amino acids: CASSQSQRGNEQFF.

The chain carries TRBV27 and TRBJ1-2; no reliable D call. Germline loops: CDR1 MNHEY, CDR2 SMNVEV (reference sequence). Trimming removed 3 bases at V and 2 bases at J, with 7 bases between. This CDR3 has 13 residues. CDR3 in DNA: TGTGCCAGCAGTTTCGGCAGAAACTATGGCTACACCTTC. It specifies CASSFGRNYGYTF.

The chain joins TRBV19 to TRBJ2-6; D is possibly TRBD1 (6 bases). CDR1 and CDR2 from the germline V gene are LNHDA and SQIVND (reference sequence). Trimming stripped 4 bases from V and 2 bases from J, with 9 bases between. The CDR3 runs 15 residues. DNA of the CDR3: TGTGCCAGTAGTAAGGGGGTGGCTGGGGCCAACGTCCTGACTTTC. It is translated as CASSKGVAGANVLTF.

The chain has TRBV5-1 and TRBJ1-5; a weak D match, TRBD1 (6 bases). The CDR3 extends over 15 amino acids. Germline lookup yields CDR1 SGHRS and CDR2 YFSETQ. The V gene lost 1 base and the J gene lost 0 bases, with 8 bases spanning the gap. CDR3 protein: CASSLQGSSNQPQHF. In DNA form, the CDR3 reads TGCGCCAGCAGCTTGCAGGGGAGTAGCAATCAGCCCCAGCATTTT.

The chain combines TRBV7-3 with TRBJ2-1; 10 bases are shared with TRBD2. This CDR3 comprises 15 residues. Germline CDR1 is SGHTA and CDR2 is FQGTGA. Losses at the gene ends were 4 bases for V and 10 bases for J; bases not matched to a gene: 10. CDR3 region: CASSSGLAFKSEQFF. CDR3 in DNA: TGTGCCAGCAGCTCGGGACTAGCGTTTAAGTCAGAGCAGTTCTTC.

This clone came up a few times. The chain joins TRBV7-3 to TRBJ2-1, with 9 bases that match TRBD2. The CDR3 covers 15 residues. Trimming took 2 bases from V and 3 from J; bases not matched to a gene: 2. The germline V gene has CDR1 SGHTA and CDR2 FQGTGA. The CDR3 DNA sequence: TGTGCCAGCAGCTTATCTAGCGGGGTCTACAATGAGCAGTTCTTC. This translates into CASSLSSGVYNEQFF. Based on the CDR3 plus reference TRBV7-3 and TRBJ2-1, the full variable domain is GAGVSQTPSNKVTEKGKYVELRCDPISGHTALYWYRQSLGQGPEFLIYFQGTGAADDSGLPNDRFFAVRPEGSVSTLKIQRTERGDSAVYLCASSLSSGVYNEQFFGPGTRLTVL.

V and J are TRBV27 and TRBJ1-5; no clear D gene. Per germline, CDR1 MNHEY and CDR2 SMNVEV (reference sequence). The CDR3 runs to 13 residues. Trimming shortened V by 3 bases and J by 6 bases, and 9 bases separated the two germline ends. CDR3 region: CASSFTETQPQHF. As DNA, the CDR3 is TGTGCCAGCAGTTTCACTGAGACTCAGCCCCAGCATTTT.

CDR3: CASSLEVTEQYF. For the CDR3, the DNA is TGTGCCAGCAGCTTAGAGGTTACCGAGCAGTACTTC. The rearrangement joins TRBV7-9 to TRBJ2-7; D ambiguous. V was trimmed by 1 base and J by 6 bases, leaving 7 bases between them. CDR1 and CDR2 (germline): SEHNR, FQNEAQ (reference sequence). This CDR3 is 12 amino acids long.

This rearrangement joins TRBV28 to TRBJ1-1; D unclear. CDR3 size: 14 residues. CDR1 and CDR2 from the germline V gene are MDHEN and SYDVKM. V was trimmed by 3 bases and J by 1 base, leaving 9 bases between them. DNA for the CDR3: TGTGCCAGCAGTTTTCGGGATCCGAACACTGAAGCTTTCTTT. This sequence encodes CASSFRDPNTEAFF.

This clone was counted a single time. The chain uses TRBV18 and TRBJ1-1; a weak D match, TRBD1 (5 bases). This CDR3 is built from 15 residues. Germline V gene data show CDR1 as KGHSH and CDR2 as LQKENI. The V and J ends lost 3 bases and 4 bases respectively, with 15 bases between them. The DNA for the CDR3 is TGTGCCAGCTCACCTCCGACAGCCCGGGGCACTGAAGCTTTCTTT. Translated, it gives CASSPPTARGTEAFF.

This chain joins TRBV9 and TRBJ1-2; 9 bases match TRBD1. CDR1 is SGDLS, CDR2 YYNGEE, per germline. J gave up 6 bases and V 0 bases, and 0 bases lay outside the gene matches. This CDR3 comprises 13 residues. CDR3 residues: CASSVGTGDGYTF. CDR3 DNA sequence: TGTGCCAGCAGCGTAGGGACAGGGGATGGCTACACCTTC.

The chain combines TRBV2 with TRBJ2-7; TRBD1 matches at 9 bases. The CDR3 is 15 residues long. J gave up 3 bases and V 4 bases, and 7 bases lay outside the gene matches. In germline, CDR1 is SNHLY, CDR2 FYNNEI. For the CDR3, the DNA is TGTGCCAGCAGTGCAGGGACAGGGACCCGCTACGAGCAGTACTTC. Translated, it gives CASSAGTGTRYEQYF. Based on the CDR3 plus reference TRBV2 and TRBJ2-7, the full variable domain is EPEVTQTPSHQVTQMGQEVILRCVPISNHLYFYWYRQILGQKVEFLVSFYNNEISEKSEIFDDQFSVERPDGSNFTLKIRSTKLEDSAMYFCASSAGTGTRYEQYFGPGTRLTVT.